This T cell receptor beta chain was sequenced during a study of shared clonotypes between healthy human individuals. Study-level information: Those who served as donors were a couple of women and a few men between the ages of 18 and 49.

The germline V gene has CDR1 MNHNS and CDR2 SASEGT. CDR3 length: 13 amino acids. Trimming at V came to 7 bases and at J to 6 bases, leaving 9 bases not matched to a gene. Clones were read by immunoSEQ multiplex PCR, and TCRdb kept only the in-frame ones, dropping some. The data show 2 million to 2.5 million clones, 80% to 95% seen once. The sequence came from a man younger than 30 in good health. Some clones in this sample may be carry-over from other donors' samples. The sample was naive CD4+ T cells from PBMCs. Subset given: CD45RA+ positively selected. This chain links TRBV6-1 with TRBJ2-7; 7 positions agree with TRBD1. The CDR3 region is CASTVTGLSEQYF. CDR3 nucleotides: TGTGCCAGCACAGTGACAGGGCTAAGCGAGCAGTACTTC.